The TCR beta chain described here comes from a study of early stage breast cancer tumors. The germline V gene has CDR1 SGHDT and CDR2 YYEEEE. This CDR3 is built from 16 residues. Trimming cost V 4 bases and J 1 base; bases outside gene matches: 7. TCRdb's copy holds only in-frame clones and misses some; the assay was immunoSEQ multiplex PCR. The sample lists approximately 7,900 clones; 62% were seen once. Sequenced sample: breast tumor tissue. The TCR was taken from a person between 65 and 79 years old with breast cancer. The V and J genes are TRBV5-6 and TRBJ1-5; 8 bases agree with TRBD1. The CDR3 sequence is CASSPYRGGSNQPQHF. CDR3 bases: TGTGCCAGCAGCCCCTACAGGGGGGGAAGCAATCAGCCCCAGCATTTT.